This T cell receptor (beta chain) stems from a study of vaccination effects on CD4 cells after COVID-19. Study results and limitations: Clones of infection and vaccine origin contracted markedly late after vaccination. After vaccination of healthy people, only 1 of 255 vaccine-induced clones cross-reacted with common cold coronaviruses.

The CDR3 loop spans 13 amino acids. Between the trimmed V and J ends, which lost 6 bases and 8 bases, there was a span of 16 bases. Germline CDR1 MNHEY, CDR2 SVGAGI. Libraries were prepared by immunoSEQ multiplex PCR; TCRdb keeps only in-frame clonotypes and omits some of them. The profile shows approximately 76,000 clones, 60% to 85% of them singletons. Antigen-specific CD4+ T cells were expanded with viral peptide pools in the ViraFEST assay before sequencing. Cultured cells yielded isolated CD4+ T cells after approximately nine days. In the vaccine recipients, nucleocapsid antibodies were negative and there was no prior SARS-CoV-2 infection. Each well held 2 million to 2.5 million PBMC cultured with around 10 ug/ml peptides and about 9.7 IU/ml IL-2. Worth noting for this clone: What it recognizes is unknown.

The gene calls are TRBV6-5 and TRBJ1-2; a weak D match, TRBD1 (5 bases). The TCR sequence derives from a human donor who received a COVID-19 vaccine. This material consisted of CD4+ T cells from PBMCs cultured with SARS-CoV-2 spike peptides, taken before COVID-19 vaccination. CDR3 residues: CASRNSGTQGYTF. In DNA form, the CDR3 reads TGTGCCAGCAGGAATTCAGGGACCCAAGGCTACACCTTC.